This TCR beta chain originates from a study of regulatory T cells in long-lasting Graves disease. This clonotype was seen a handful of times. Its antigen is unidentified. One end of the junction fails to match germline, which may point to a read error. For TCR beta, libraries came from iRepertoire HTBI primers and Arm-PCR of CDR3 regions. Authors' analysis steps: The samples included approximately 60 TRBV and about 13 TRBJ segments. From the multiplex PCR reads, TCRdb called clonotypes with MiXCR, one entry per CDR3 protein. The V and J calls and clone size are TCRdb's, not the authors'. The sample contains about 500,000 distinct CDR3 sequences, around 16% of which appear only once. Germline-derived CDR1 and CDR2 are KGHDR and SFDVKD. The CDR3 extends over 14 amino acids. Time point indicated: newly diagnosed GD, antithyroid drugs for less than 3 months. PBMC-derived RNA was used for the TCR library.

Study-level results: Persistent Graves' patients possessed reduced TCR diversity relative to recently diagnosed ones. Patients with persistent disease showed a bias toward TRBV28, TRBJ1-2 and TRBJ2-5.

These data were also filed under a second study, of T cells in Graves' hyperthyroidism and ophthalmopathy. As that study records: First-round RT-PCR targeting the TCR CDR3 was performed with the HTBI primer set.

The sample in question was peripheral blood mononuclear cells (PBMCs), obtained at new diagnosis, from a patient treated with antithyroid drugs. The J gene is TRBJ1-1, the V gene TRBV24-1; D unresolved. The receptor's source is a man aged 40-49 years with Graves disease. This chain's CDR3 is CTTSDGHKNTEAFF. The DNA of the CDR3 is TGTACCACCAGTGATGGGCATAAGAACACTGAAGCTTTCTTT.